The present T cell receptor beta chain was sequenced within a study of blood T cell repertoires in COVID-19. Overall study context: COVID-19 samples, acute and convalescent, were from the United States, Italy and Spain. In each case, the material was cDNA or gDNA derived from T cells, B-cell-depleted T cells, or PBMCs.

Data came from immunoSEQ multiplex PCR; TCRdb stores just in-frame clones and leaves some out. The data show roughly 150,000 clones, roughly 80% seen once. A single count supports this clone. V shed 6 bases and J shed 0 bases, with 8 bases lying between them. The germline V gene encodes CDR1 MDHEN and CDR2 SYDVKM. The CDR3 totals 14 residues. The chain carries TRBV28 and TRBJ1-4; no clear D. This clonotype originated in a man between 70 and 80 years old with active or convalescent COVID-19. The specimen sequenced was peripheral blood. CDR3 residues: CASRVHATNEKLFF. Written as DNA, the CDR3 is TGTGCCAGCAGGGTACATGCAACTAATGAAAAACTGTTTTTT.